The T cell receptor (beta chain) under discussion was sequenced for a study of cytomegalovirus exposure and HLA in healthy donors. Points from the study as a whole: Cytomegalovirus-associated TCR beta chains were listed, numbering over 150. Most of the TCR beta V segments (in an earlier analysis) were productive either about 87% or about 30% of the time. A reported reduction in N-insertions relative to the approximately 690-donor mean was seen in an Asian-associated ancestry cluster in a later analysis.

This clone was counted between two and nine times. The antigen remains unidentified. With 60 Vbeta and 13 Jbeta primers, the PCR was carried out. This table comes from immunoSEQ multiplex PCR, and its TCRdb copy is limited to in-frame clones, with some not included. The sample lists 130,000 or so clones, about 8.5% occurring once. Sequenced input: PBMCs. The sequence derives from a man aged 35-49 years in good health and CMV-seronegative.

CDR3 residues: CASSQKQGANTEAFF. The CDR3 DNA reads TGCGCCAGCAGCCAAAAACAGGGGGCGAACACTGAAGCTTTCTTT. This sequence joins TRBV4-1 and TRBJ1-1, with 9 bases identical to TRBD1. J lost 1 base, V lost 2 bases, and 2 bases had no gene match. The CDR3 consists of 15 residues. Germline assignment: CDR1 MGHRA and CDR2 YSYEKL.